This TCR beta chain is drawn from a study of cytomegalovirus exposure and HLA in healthy donors. J gave up 3 bases and V 1 base, and 2 bases lay outside the gene matches. This CDR3 contains 15 residues. CDR1 and CDR2 (germline): SGHNT, YYREEE (reference sequence). Amplification used 60 Vbeta primers and 13 Jbeta primers. TCRdb's copy holds only in-frame clones and misses some; the assay was immunoSEQ multiplex PCR. The data hold approximately 180,000 clones, with roughly 77% observed a single time. Sequences were obtained from PBMCs. The source of this sequence is a woman between 45 and 65 years old in good health and CMV-seronegative. J is TRBJ2-2 and V is TRBV5-4, with TRBD1 matching over 8 bases. The CDR3, as DNA: TGTGCCAGCAGCTTGCGGACAGGGTACACCGGGGAGCTGTTTTTT. This gives the protein CASSLRTGYTGELFF.